One and the same sample provided the 24 T cell receptor beta chains below, sequenced in a study of Tregs in tolerant kidney transplant recipients. Only in-frame clones appear in the TCRdb table, and some are missing; sequencing was by immunoSEQ multiplex PCR. The sample contains about 18,000 clones, roughly four fifths of which appear only once. The sample was Tregs from blood. These receptors were obtained from a human donor in good health.

The chain employs TRBV6-6 and TRBJ2-3, with D unresolved. V was clipped by 5 bases and J by 3 bases, with 6 bases between them. This CDR3 contains 12 residues. Germline-derived CDR1 and CDR2 are MNHNY and SVGAGI (reference sequence). CDR3 sequence (DNA): TGTGCCAGCAGTCCCAGGACAGATACGCAGTATTTT. The encoded protein is CASSPRTDTQYF.

This chain uses TRBV27 with TRBJ1-4; unclear D gene. CDR1 is MNHEY, CDR2 SMNVEV, per germline (reference sequence). The CDR3 totals 11 residues. The V end was cut by 8 bases, the J end by 11 bases, with 12 bases between. CDR3 bases: TGTGCCAGCTCCTATTTGGGGAAACTGTTTTTT. Translating gives CASSYLGKLFF.

The chain has TRBV6-5 and TRBJ1-1; tentative D call: TRBD1 (5 bases). This CDR3 contains 15 residues. The V gene's germline CDR1 is MNHEY and CDR2 SVGAGI. V lost 2 bases to trimming and J lost 5 bases, with 15 bases between them. DNA of the CDR3: TGTGCCAGCAGTTACAGAGGTTTTGGGACGACTGAAGCTTTCTTT. Residues: CASSYRGFGTTEAFF.

The gene calls are TRBV7-2 and TRBJ1-2; TRBD1 matches at 8 bases. The CDR3 is 14 amino acids. The trim removed 4 bases at V and 4 bases at J, leaving 5 bases unmatched. The V gene's germline CDR1 is SGHTA and CDR2 FQGNSA. CDR3 bases: TGTGCCAGCAGCTATGACAGGGGCGGCTATGGCTACACCTTC. As protein: CASSYDRGGYGYTF.

The chain couples TRBV7-3 to TRBJ2-7; TRBD2 agrees at 7 bases. CDR1 SGHTA and CDR2 FQGTGA come from the germline V gene. The CDR3 length is 13 residues. Germline trimming cut 7 bases from V and 2 bases from J; bases unmatched to any gene: 5. The CDR3 loop is CASTWGRAYEQYF. Here the CDR3 DNA reads TGTGCCAGCACGTGGGGGAGGGCCTACGAGCAGTACTTC.

The chain employs TRBV19 and TRBJ2-2; 11 bases match TRBD1. Germline V CDR1 and CDR2: LNHDA, SQIVND (reference sequence). The CDR3 is 14 residues long. Trimming at V came to 11 bases and at J to 3 bases, leaving 5 bases not matched to a gene. CDR3 residues: CAGRDRGDTGELFF. The DNA of the CDR3 is TGTGCCGGCCGGGACAGGGGGGACACCGGGGAGCTGTTTTTT.

The rearrangement joins TRBV18 to TRBJ2-5; TRBD2 agrees at 10 bases. CDR1 is KGHSH, CDR2 LQKENI, per germline. This CDR3 has 16 amino acids. J gave up 2 bases and V 0 bases, and 3 bases lay outside the gene matches. The CDR3 DNA is TGTGCCAGCTCACCACCCGGGACTAGCGAACAAGAGACCCAGTACTTC. As protein: CASSPPGTSEQETQYF.

This clone has more than one count but fewer than ten. The chain uses TRBV9 and TRBJ2-7; 8 bases fit TRBD1. Germline V CDR1 and CDR2: SGDLS, YYNGEE. After removal of 4 bases from V and 4 bases from J, the junction contained 10 bases not matched to a gene. The length of the CDR3 is 15 residues. DNA for the CDR3: TGTGCCAGCAGCCCCCGGACAGGGATAATATACGAGCAGTACTTC. Amino acids: CASSPRTGIIYEQYF.

This sequence joins TRBV6-6 and TRBJ2-2; 8 bases fit TRBD1. With 6 bases clipped from V and 7 bases from J, the junction kept 4 bases outside the gene matches. The CDR3 length is 13 residues. CDR1 and CDR2 from the germline V gene are MNHNY and SVGAGI (reference sequence). DNA for the CDR3: TGTGCCAGCAGCAGGGGGCTAGGCGGGGAGCTGTTTTTT. It encodes CASSRGLGGELFF.

This chain uses TRBV19 with TRBJ2-3, with D tentatively TRBD1 or TRBD2 (5 bases each). The CDR3 has 16 residues. V was clipped by 9 bases and J by 0 bases, with 19 bases between them. From germline, CDR1 is LNHDA and CDR2 SQIVND (reference sequence). CDR3 amino acids: CASQPLRDQSTDTQYF. CDR3 bases: TGTGCCAGCCAACCCCTCCGGGACCAAAGCACAGATACGCAGTATTTT.

This chain joins TRBV6-1 and TRBJ2-1; 10 bases map to TRBD1. Germline V gives CDR1 MNHNS, CDR2 SASEGT. The V gene end was trimmed by 5 bases and the J gene end by 4 bases; junction bases not matched to a gene: 5. The CDR3 sequence is 15 residues long. CDR3 in DNA: TGTGCCAGCAGTAGACAGGGGGCGCATTACAATGAGCAGTTCTTC. Protein product: CASSRQGAHYNEQFF.

This chain uses TRBV5-1 with TRBJ2-1; D is perhaps TRBD2 (6 bases). CDR1 and CDR2 (germline): SGHRS, YFSETQ. V lost 0 bases and J lost 3, with 7 bases in between. The CDR3 consists of 14 residues. The CDR3 spells CASSLAGDYNEQFF. The CDR3 DNA is TGCGCCAGCAGCTTGGCGGGAGACTACAATGAGCAGTTCTTC.

This clone came up a few times. The J gene is TRBJ1-2, the V gene TRBV5-1, with 7 bases identical to TRBD1. Germline CDR1 SGHRS, CDR2 YFSETQ. V lost 4 bases to trimming and J lost 10 bases; unmatched junction nucleotides: 10. The CDR3 spans 13 residues. The CDR3 protein is CASSTGDSGFYTF. DNA for the CDR3: TGCGCCAGCAGCACAGGGGACAGTGGATTCTACACCTTC.

The chain has TRBV6-5 and TRBJ2-2, with D unclear. V gave up 7 bases and J gave up 0 bases, with 9 bases separating them. Germline CDR1 is MNHEY and CDR2 is SVGAGI. This CDR3 comprises 14 residues. Here the CDR3 reads CASTVLANTGELFF. The CDR3 nucleotides read TGTGCCAGCACCGTACTTGCGAACACCGGGGAGCTGTTTTTT.

The gene calls are TRBV27 and TRBJ1-2; 7 bases align to TRBD1. The germline gives CDR1 MNHEY, CDR2 SMNVEV (reference sequence). This CDR3 is 13 amino acids long. Losses at the gene ends were 6 bases for V and 8 bases for J; bases not matched to a gene: 9. This CDR3 is CASRDRTWGGYTF. The CDR3 DNA follows: TGTGCCAGCAGGGACAGGACATGGGGGGGCTACACCTTC.

The V and J genes are TRBV9 and TRBJ1-1; 9 positions match TRBD1. After removal of 3 bases from V and 7 bases from J, the junction contained 13 bases not matched to a gene. The CDR3 covers 16 residues. Germline V gene lookup returns CDR1 SGDLS and CDR2 YYNGEE. The CDR3 nucleotides are TGTGCCAGCAGCGCTCCGACAGGGGGGTTTACTGGTGAAGCTTTCTTT. Translation gives CASSAPTGGFTGEAFF.

The chain links TRBV6-1 to TRBJ1-6; D not resolved. This CDR3 spans 13 amino acids. Germline CDR1 reads MNHNS; CDR2 reads SASEGT. V shed 6 bases and J shed 7 bases, with 10 bases lying between them. The CDR3 region has the DNA TGTGCCAGCAGCCAGAGTCTGAATTCACCCCTCCACTTT. It yields the protein CASSQSLNSPLHF.

The table lists this clone with a count of one. The gene calls are TRBV29-1 and TRBJ1-2; D is unclear. Germline lookup yields CDR1 SQVTM and CDR2 ANQGSEA. The CDR3 spans 12 residues. The V gene lost 7 bases and the J gene lost 5 bases, with 14 bases spanning the gap. This chain's CDR3 is CSDRTDQYGYTF. Here the CDR3 DNA reads TGCAGCGATCGCACGGATCAATATGGCTACACCTTC.

In its sample, this clone was seen once. This chain joins TRBV4-1 and TRBJ2-5; TRBD2 aligns across 16 bases. V lost 1 base, J lost 5 bases, and 7 bases stayed unmatched. Germline V gene sequence: CDR1 MGHRA, CDR2 YSYEKL. The length of the CDR3 is 18 residues. As DNA, the CDR3 is TGCGCCAGCAGCCAAGGACGAGGGACTAGCGGGAGGGGGGAGACCCAGTACTTC. It codes for CASSQGRGTSGRGETQYF.

A single count supports this clone. The chain carries TRBV5-1 and TRBJ2-2; 10 nucleotides match TRBD2. The CDR3 length is 18 residues. V gave up 2 bases and J gave up 0 bases; unmatched junction bases: 7. Germline CDR1 SGHRS, CDR2 YFSETQ. The chain's CDR3 is CASSLASGGAPNTGELFF. The CDR3 DNA follows: TGCGCCAGCAGCTTAGCGAGCGGGGGGGCCCCGAACACCGGGGAGCTGTTTTTT.

This clone appeared a few times. The gene calls are TRBV30 and TRBJ1-2, with D unresolved. The V gene lost 3 bases and the J gene lost 8 bases, with 16 bases spanning the gap. Germline loops: CDR1 GTSNPN, CDR2 SVGIG (reference sequence). The CDR3 runs to 13 residues. The CDR3 loop is CAWRPPRGNGYTF. DNA of the CDR3: TGTGCCTGGAGGCCCCCACGAGGGAACGGCTACACCTTC.

V and J are TRBV4-1 and TRBJ2-7, with TRBD1 matching 9 bases. CDR3 length equals 16 residues. The germline gives CDR1 MGHRA, CDR2 YSYEKL. V lost 2 bases, J lost 3 bases, and 8 bases stayed unmatched. The CDR3 protein is CASSQKSGTGNYEQYF. In nucleotides, the CDR3 is TGCGCCAGCAGCCAAAAATCCGGGACAGGGAACTACGAGCAGTACTTC.

This clone is a singleton in its sample. The chain has TRBV6-5 and TRBJ1-1; the D is unclear. The V gene's germline CDR1 is MNHEY and CDR2 SVGAGI. This CDR3 is built from 15 residues. V lost 5 bases and J lost 7, with 20 bases in between. The DNA for the CDR3 is TGTGCCAGCAGTGCACCGGGTGGGATCCCCCTTGAAGCTTTCTTT. Amino acids: CASSAPGGIPLEAFF.

This rearrangement joins TRBV27 to TRBJ2-3, with TRBD1 matching 7 bases. V shed 3 bases and J 1 base; nucleotides not matched to a gene: 4. Germline assignment: CDR1 MNHEY and CDR2 SMNVEV (reference sequence). The CDR3 covers 15 residues. The CDR3 loop reads CASSFTGDRTDTQYF. The CDR3 bases are TGTGCCAGCAGTTTTACAGGGGACCGCACAGATACGCAGTATTTT.